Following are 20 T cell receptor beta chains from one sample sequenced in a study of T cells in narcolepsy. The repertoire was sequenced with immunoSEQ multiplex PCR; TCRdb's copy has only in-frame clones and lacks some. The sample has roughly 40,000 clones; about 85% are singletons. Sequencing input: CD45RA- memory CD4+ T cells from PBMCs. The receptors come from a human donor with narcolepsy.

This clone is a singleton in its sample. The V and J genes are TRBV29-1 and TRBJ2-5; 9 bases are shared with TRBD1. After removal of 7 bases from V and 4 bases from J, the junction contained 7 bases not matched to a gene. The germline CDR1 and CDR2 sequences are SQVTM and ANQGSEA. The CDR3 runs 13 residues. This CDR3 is CSALQGAGETQYF. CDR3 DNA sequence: TGCAGCGCTCTACAGGGGGCGGGAGAGACCCAGTACTTC.

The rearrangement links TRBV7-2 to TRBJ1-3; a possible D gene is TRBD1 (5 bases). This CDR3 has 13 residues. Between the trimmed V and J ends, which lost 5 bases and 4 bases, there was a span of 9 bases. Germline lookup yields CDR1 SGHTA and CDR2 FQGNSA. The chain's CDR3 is CASSTRTGNTIYF. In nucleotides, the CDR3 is TGTGCCAGCAGCACGCGGACAGGAAACACCATATATTTT.

In DNA form, the CDR3 reads TGCGCCAGCCGAACGGTCCCGACAGGTTCGAACACCGGGGAGCTGTTTTTT. This gives the protein CASRTVPTGSNTGELFF. The chain uses TRBV5-1 and TRBJ2-2; D perhaps matches TRBD1 (6 bases). This CDR3 comprises 17 residues. Germline V gives CDR1 SGHRS, CDR2 YFSETQ. V shed 7 bases and J shed 0 bases, with 19 bases lying between them.

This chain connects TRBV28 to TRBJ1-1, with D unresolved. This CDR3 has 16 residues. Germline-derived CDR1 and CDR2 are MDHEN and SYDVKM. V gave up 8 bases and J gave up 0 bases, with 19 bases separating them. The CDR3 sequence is CASGPPGILMNTEAFF. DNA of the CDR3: TGTGCCAGCGGGCCCCCAGGAATACTCATGAACACTGAAGCTTTCTTT.

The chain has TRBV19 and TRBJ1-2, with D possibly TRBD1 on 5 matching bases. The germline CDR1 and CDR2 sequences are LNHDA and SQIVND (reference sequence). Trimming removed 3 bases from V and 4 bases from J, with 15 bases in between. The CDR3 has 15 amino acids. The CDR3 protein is CASSISRDSSYGYTF. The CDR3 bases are TGTGCCAGTAGTATCAGTCGCGACAGTTCCTATGGCTACACCTTC.

The CDR3 DNA reads TGTGCCAGCAGCCAGATTAGCGGGGGGGAGACCCAGTACTTC. Its protein product is CASSQISGGETQYF. This sequence joins TRBV7-6 and TRBJ2-5, with 10 bases matching TRBD2. J gave up 5 bases and V 5 bases, and 5 bases lay outside the gene matches. CDR1 is SGHVS and CDR2 is FNYEAQ in the germline V gene. This CDR3 region has 14 residues.

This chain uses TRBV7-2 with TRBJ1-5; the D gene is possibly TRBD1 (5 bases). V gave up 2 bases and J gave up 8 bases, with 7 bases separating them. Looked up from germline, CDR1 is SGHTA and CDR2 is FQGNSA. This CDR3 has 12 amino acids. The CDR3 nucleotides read TGTGCCAGCAGCTTACAGGGTAAGCCCCAGCATTTT. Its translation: CASSLQGKPQHF.

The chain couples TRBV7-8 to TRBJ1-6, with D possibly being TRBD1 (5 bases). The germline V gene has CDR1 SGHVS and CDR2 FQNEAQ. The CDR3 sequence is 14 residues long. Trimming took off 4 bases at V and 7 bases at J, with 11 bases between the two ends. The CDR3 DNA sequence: TGTGCCAGCAGCTACACACGGGGGAATTCACCCCTCCACTTT. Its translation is CASSYTRGNSPLHF.

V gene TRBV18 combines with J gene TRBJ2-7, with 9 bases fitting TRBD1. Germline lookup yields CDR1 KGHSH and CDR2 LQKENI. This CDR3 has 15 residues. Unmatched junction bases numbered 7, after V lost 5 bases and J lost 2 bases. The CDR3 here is CASSVQGAGPYEQYF. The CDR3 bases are TGTGCCAGCTCAGTACAGGGGGCTGGCCCCTACGAGCAGTACTTC.

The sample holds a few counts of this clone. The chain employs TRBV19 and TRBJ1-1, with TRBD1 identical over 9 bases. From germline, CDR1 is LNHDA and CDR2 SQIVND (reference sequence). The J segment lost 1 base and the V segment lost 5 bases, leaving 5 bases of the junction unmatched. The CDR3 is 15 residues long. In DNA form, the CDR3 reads TGTGCCAGTAGTGCAGACAGGGGGTCGAACACTGAAGCTTTCTTT. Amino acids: CASSADRGSNTEAFF.

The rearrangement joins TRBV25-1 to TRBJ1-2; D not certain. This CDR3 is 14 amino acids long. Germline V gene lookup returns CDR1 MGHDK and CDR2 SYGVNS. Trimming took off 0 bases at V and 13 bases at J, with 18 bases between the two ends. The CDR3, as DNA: TGTGCCAGCAGTGAATATGGGGTCCCGCAGATCTCCACCTTC. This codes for CASSEYGVPQISTF.

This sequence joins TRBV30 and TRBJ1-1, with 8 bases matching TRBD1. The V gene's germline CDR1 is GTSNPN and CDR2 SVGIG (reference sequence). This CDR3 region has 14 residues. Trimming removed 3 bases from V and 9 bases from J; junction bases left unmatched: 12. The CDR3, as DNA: TGTGCCTGGAGGCCACAGGGGGGGGGAGTAAAAGCTTTCTTT. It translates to CAWRPQGGGVKAFF. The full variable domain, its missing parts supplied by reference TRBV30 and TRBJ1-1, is SQTIHQWPATLVQPVGSPLSLECTVEGTSNPNLYWYRQAAGRGLQLLFYSVGIGQISSEVPQNLSASRPQDRQFILSSKKLLLSDSGFYLCAWRPQGGGVKAFFGQGTRLTVV.

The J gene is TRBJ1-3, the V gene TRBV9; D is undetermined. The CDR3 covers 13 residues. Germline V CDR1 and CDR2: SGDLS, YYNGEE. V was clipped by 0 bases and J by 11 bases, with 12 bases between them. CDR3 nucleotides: TGTGCCAGCAGCGTAGGTTTCTCCTCTGCCATATATTTT. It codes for CASSVGFSSAIYF.

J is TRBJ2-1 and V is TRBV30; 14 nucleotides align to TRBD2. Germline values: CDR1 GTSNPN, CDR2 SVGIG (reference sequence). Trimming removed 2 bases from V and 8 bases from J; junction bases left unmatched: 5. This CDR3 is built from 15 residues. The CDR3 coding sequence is TGTGCCTGGAGTCTGACTAGCGGGGGGGCGGATGAGCAGTTCTTC. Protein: CAWSLTSGGADEQFF.

The CDR3, as DNA: TGTGCCAGCATTCGACGGGACAGCTACGAGCAGTACTTC. Amino acids: CASIRRDSYEQYF. The chain links TRBV6-5 to TRBJ2-7; 7 nucleotides align to TRBD1. The CDR3 is 13 residues long. Per germline, CDR1 MNHEY and CDR2 SVGAGI. V shed 7 bases and J 3 bases; nucleotides not matched to a gene: 6.

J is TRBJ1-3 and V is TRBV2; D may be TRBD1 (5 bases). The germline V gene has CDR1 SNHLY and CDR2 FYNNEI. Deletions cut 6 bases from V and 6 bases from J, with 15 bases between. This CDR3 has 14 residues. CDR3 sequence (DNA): TGTGCCAGCAGGGGACCAAAAAAGGAAAACACCATATATTTT. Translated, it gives CASRGPKKENTIYF.

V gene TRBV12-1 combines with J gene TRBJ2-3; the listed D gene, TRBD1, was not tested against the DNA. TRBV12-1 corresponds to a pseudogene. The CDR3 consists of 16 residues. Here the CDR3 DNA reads TGTGCCAGCAGCACCTCGGACAGGACAAGCACAGATACGCAGTATTTT. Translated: CASSTSDRTSTDTQYF.

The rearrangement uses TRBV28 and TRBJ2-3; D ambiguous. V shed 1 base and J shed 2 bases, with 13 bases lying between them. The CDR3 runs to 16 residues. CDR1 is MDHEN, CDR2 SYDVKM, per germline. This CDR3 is CASSLSGGALTDTQYF. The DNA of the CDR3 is TGTGCCAGCAGTTTATCCGGCGGAGCCCTCACAGATACGCAGTATTTT.

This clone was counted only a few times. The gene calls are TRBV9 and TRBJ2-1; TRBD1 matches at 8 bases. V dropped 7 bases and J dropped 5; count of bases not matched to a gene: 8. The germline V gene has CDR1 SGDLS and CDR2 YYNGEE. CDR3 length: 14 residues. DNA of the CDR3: TGTGCCAGCGCAGGGGGCTTACTTGACAATGAGCAGTTCTTC. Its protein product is CASAGGLLDNEQFF.

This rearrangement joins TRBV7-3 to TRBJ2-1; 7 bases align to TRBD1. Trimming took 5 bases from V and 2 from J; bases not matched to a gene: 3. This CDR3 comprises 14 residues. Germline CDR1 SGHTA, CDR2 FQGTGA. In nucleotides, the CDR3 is TGTGCCAGCAGCACCCAGGGGGCCTACAATGAGCAGTTCTTC. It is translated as CASSTQGAYNEQFF.